Following are 21 T cell receptor beta chains from one sample sequenced in a study of T-cell memory formation after mild COVID-19. TCRdb re-derived calls from the 5' RACE reads in MiXCR, one entry per CDR3 protein. Here the sample spans about 260,000 distinct CDR3 sequences, 15% to 20% being singletons. The sequencing sample was made of PBMCs or a T cell subset sorted from them (not recorded which). The receptors were sampled from a man between 18 and 35 years old who had mild COVID-19 (a few samples of this study predate the infection). Cell type and time point are not known.

Regarding this clonotype: Its ends do not fully match the called genes, so a read error is possible. The chain combines TRBV20-1 with TRBJ2-1, with 8 bases fitting TRBD1. This CDR3 contains 15 residues. Per the germline V gene, CDR1 is DFQATT and CDR2 is SNEGSKA (reference sequence). The CDR3 DNA reads TGCAGTGCGAGAGAGGGGACAGGCTCCTACAATGAGCAGTTCTTC. It yields the protein CSAREGTGSYNEQFF.

The sample holds a few counts of this clonotype. The V call is TRBV4-2, the J call TRBJ1-4; D is unclear. Germline loops: CDR1 LGHNA, CDR2 YNFKEQ. Trimming left V 0 bases short and J 8 bases short, with 10 bases between. This CDR3 is built from 14 residues. The CDR3 coding sequence is TGTGCCAGCAGCCAAGACCCGGGTTGGGAAAAACTGTTTTTT. Protein: CASSQDPGWEKLFF.

The rearrangement links TRBV5-1 to TRBJ2-3; TRBD2 matches 7 bases. The germline gives CDR1 SGHRS, CDR2 YFSETQ. The length of the CDR3 is 16 residues. Trimming cost V 0 bases and J 8 bases; bases outside gene matches: 12. The chain's CDR3 is CASSLGPSGEVGTQYF. The CDR3 DNA sequence: TGCGCCAGCAGCTTGGGACCCAGCGGGGAGGTGGGTACGCAGTATTTT.

In its sample, this clonotype was seen a few times. This rearrangement joins TRBV12-5 to TRBJ2-1; perhaps D is TRBD1 or TRBD2 (6 bases each). CDR3 length equals 16 residues. Germline V gene data show CDR1 as LGHNT and CDR2 as FRNRAP. V lost 0 bases and J lost 3, with 12 bases in between. CDR3 in DNA: TGTGCTAGTGGTTTGGTACTCGGGGGCCTCTACAATGAGCAGTTCTTC. It translates to CASGLVLGGLYNEQFF.

This clonotype was observed a handful of times. This chain connects TRBV7-9 to TRBJ1-5; a possible D gene is TRBD1 (6 bases). The germline CDR1 and CDR2 sequences are SEHNR and FQNEAQ (reference sequence). The length of the CDR3 is 15 residues. Trimming shortened V by 5 bases and J by 2 bases, and 13 bases separated the two germline ends. CDR3 bases: TGTGCCAGCAGCGAGGGGGGGGCTGGCAATCAGCCCCAGCATTTT. Translating gives CASSEGGAGNQPQHF.

This clonotype has a handful of counts. This rearrangement joins TRBV6-6 to TRBJ1-1, with 9 nucleotides matching TRBD1. The CDR3 extends over 16 amino acids. The germline V gene has CDR1 MNHNY and CDR2 SVGAGI (reference sequence). J gave up 4 bases and V 5 bases, and 11 bases lay outside the gene matches. CDR3 nucleotides: TGTGCCAGCAGTAAAGGACAGGGGAGTATGGGCACTGAAGCTTTCTTT. This sequence encodes CASSKGQGSMGTEAFF.

The CDR3 DNA follows: TGTGCCAGCAGTCCGGGGACAGCCGAAAGGGAAGCTTTCTTT. Translation: CASSPGTAEREAFF. V usage is TRBV12-3 or TRBV12-4 and J usage is TRBJ1-1; 7 bases are shared with TRBD1. This CDR3 comprises 14 residues. V lost 5 bases and J lost 8; bases outside the gene matches: 11.

V is TRBV3-1 and J is TRBJ2-5; D perhaps matches TRBD2 (6 bases). The CDR3 sequence is 15 residues long. CDR1 is LGHDT and CDR2 is YNNKEL in the germline V gene (reference sequence). The V end was cut by 5 bases, the J end by 5 bases, with 18 bases between. The CDR3 region is CASSNYRETAETQYF. Written as DNA, the CDR3 is TGTGCCAGCAGCAACTACCGGGAGACGGCGGAGACCCAGTACTTC.

J is TRBJ2-5 and V is TRBV6-5; TRBD1 is a possible D gene (7 bases). This CDR3 is built from 18 residues. V was pared by 0 bases and J by 1 base, with 18 bases between. Germline loops: CDR1 MNHEY, CDR2 SVGAGI. The CDR3 spells CASSYSTWTGGRQETQYF. In DNA form, the CDR3 reads TGTGCCAGCAGTTACTCCACTTGGACAGGAGGGCGCCAAGAGACCCAGTACTTC.

This clonotype was detected a few times. The J gene is TRBJ1-2, the V gene TRBV2, with TRBD1 matching over 10 bases. The germline V gene has CDR1 SNHLY and CDR2 FYNNEI. After removal of 5 bases from V and 4 bases from J, the junction contained 7 bases not matched to a gene. The CDR3 runs to 15 residues. CDR3 nucleotide sequence: TGTGCCAGCAGTAAAAGGACAGGGGGAGCCTATGGCTACACCTTC. Amino acid sequence: CASSKRTGGAYGYTF.

This clonotype has more than one count but fewer than ten. This chain joins TRBV4-1 and TRBJ1-2; no reliable D call. The germline V gene encodes CDR1 MGHRA and CDR2 YSYEKL. The CDR3 loop spans 12 amino acids. With 0 bases removed from V and 5 bases from J, the gap between germline ends came to 4 bases. The CDR3 DNA reads TGCGCCAGCAGCCAAGAGGGTTATGGCTACACCTTC. It specifies CASSQEGYGYTF.

The chain links TRBV6-5 to TRBJ2-2; D remains ambiguous. The CDR3 is made up of 15 amino acids. Germline CDR1 MNHEY, CDR2 SVGAGI. The V gene lost 5 bases and the J gene lost 4 bases, with 14 bases spanning the gap. The CDR3 DNA follows: TGTGCCAGCAGTAAGCAGGAGCCGCTCACCGGGGAGCTGTTTTTT. Residues: CASSKQEPLTGELFF.

This clonotype has only a few counts. This chain links TRBV30 with TRBJ1-4, with unresolved D. This CDR3 has 11 amino acids. V dropped 5 bases and J dropped 5 bases, with 6 bases sitting between them. Germline V gives CDR1 GTSNPN, CDR2 SVGIG (reference sequence). The CDR3 nucleotides read TGTGCCTGGGGGAAAAATGAAAAACTGTTTTTT. It codes for CAWGKNEKLFF.

V usage is TRBV6-6 and J usage is TRBJ1-3; tentatively, D is TRBD1 (5 bases). This CDR3 comprises 13 residues. V was cut by 1 base and J by 4 bases, with 5 bases left in between. Germline V gene data show CDR1 as MNHNY and CDR2 as SVGAGI (reference sequence). CDR3: CASSYWGGNTIYF. The CDR3 DNA follows: TGTGCCAGCAGTTACTGGGGGGGAAACACCATATATTTT.

The chain combines TRBV12-3 or TRBV12-4 with TRBJ2-3; D is unclear. V was shortened by 5 bases and J by 7 bases, with 13 bases between the two germline ends. This CDR3 spans 13 amino acids. Here the CDR3 DNA reads TGTGCCAGCAGTCCCCCCGGTGGTAATACGCAGTATTTT. Amino acids: CASSPPGGNTQYF.

This clonotype was seen only a few times. The chain combines TRBV4-2 with TRBJ2-7; 8 positions agree with TRBD1. The CDR3 totals 16 residues. Trimming at V came to 1 base and at J to 4 bases, leaving 9 bases not matched to a gene. Germline V gene sequence: CDR1 LGHNA, CDR2 YNFKEQ. In nucleotides, the CDR3 is TGTGCCAGCAGCCAAGGCGGTCAGGGGGCTCAATACGAGCAGTACGTC. Amino acids: CASSQGGQGAQYEQYV.

This rearrangement joins TRBV5-1 to TRBJ2-1; 9 positions agree with TRBD2. V lost 2 bases, J lost 7 bases, and 7 bases stayed unmatched. Germline lookup yields CDR1 SGHRS and CDR2 YFSETQ. The CDR3 totals 15 residues. This chain's CDR3 is CASSFGGGAVNEQFF. Written as DNA, the CDR3 is TGCGCCAGCAGCTTTGGCGGGGGGGCTGTGAATGAGCAGTTCTTC.

This clonotype was picked up a small number of times. The genes are TRBV7-9 and TRBJ2-5, with TRBD1 identical over 8 bases. The trim removed 1 base at V and 5 bases at J, leaving 6 bases unmatched. The V gene's germline CDR1 is SEHNR and CDR2 FQNEAQ (reference sequence). The CDR3 has 15 residues. Here the CDR3 DNA reads TGTGCCAGCAGCTTAGTTCAGGACAGGGACGAGACCCAGTACTTC. Protein product: CASSLVQDRDETQYF.

The chain has TRBV5-1 and TRBJ2-5; 7 bases align to TRBD2. The ends lost 2 bases at V and 5 bases at J; junction bases unmatched: 9. Per the germline V gene, CDR1 is SGHRS and CDR2 is YFSETQ. The CDR3 length is 15 residues. The CDR3 nucleotides are TGCGCCAGCAGCTTCCGAGCGGGGAGTTTGGAGACCCAGTACTTC. This sequence encodes CASSFRAGSLETQYF.

This clonotype has a handful of counts. The chain recombines TRBV7-8 with TRBJ2-7; no reliable D call. In germline, CDR1 is SGHVS, CDR2 FQNEAQ. Deletions cut 10 bases from V and 4 bases from J, with 20 bases between. This CDR3 is built from 14 residues. The CDR3: CATLRGSHSYEQYF. In DNA form, the CDR3 reads TGTGCCACCCTACGTGGCAGTCATTCTTACGAGCAGTACTTC.

V usage is TRBV7-4 and J usage is TRBJ2-7; no clear D. V was shortened by 3 bases and J by 5 bases, with 8 bases between the two germline ends. The germline V gene has CDR1 SGHVT and CDR2 SQSDAQ. The CDR3 is 12 amino acids. Here the CDR3 DNA reads TGTGCCAGCAGCTTCCTGGGGAACGAGCAGTACGTC. This codes for CASSFLGNEQYV.